The rows below give T cell receptor beta chains drawn from one sample of a study of blood T cells in healthy people across ages. One entry per CDR3 protein results from TCRdb running MiXCR on the 5' RACE reads. The sample contains 700,000 or so distinct CDR3 sequences, around two fifths of which appear only once. The sequenced material came from blood. The receptors come from a man older than 75 in good health. Each CDR3 is given with its conserved first and last residue. Each record gives: J gene, V gene, D gene, clone size, CDR3 DNA, CDR3 protein. A D gene is named only where the DNA matches it firmly. Rows give clone size only sometimes, using once, few, many, or a class for an expanded clone.

TRBJ2-2,TRBV5-1,-,many,TGCGCCAGCAGCTTGGAGGGGCTCGACACCGGGGAGCTGTTTTTT,CASSLEGLDTGELFF
TRBJ2-3,TRBV12-3/TRBV12-4,TRBD2,-,TGTGCCAGCAGTCAACAGGCGGGGGGAACCACAGATACGCAGTATTTT,CASSQQAGGTTDTQYF
TRBJ2-5,TRBV6-2/TRBV6-3,-,-,TGTGCCAGCAGTTATAGCAGGCACGGACAAGAGACCCAGTACTTC,CASSYSRHGQETQYF
TRBJ2-5,TRBV7-2,TRBD1,many,TGTGCCAGCAGCCCCGGGACAGGGGAGACCCAGTACTTC,CASSPGTGETQYF
TRBJ1-5,TRBV3-1,TRBD1,-,TGTGCCAGCAGCTCGACAGGGAGTCGCAATCAGCCCCAGCATTTT,CASSSTGSRNQPQHF
TRBJ2-2,TRBV4-3,-,many,TGCGCCAGCAGCCTCCGACGGCTCACCGGGGAGCTGTTTTTT,CASSLRRLTGELFF
TRBJ1-1,TRBV7-2,-,few,TGTGCCAGCAGCCGCCGGGACCCGGGCACTGAAGCTTTCTTT,CASSRRDPGTEAFF
TRBJ2-1,TRBV30,TRBD2,-,TGTGCCGGCACTAGCGGGAGTTCCAATGAGCAGTTCTTC,CAGTSGSSNEQFF
TRBJ2-3,TRBV7-2,TRBD2,-,TGTGCCAGCAGCCAGCATAAACGGGAGGCAGATACGCAGTATTTT,CASSQHKREADTQYF
TRBJ2-3,TRBV7-3,TRBD2,-,TGTGCCAGCAGCTCCGGGACTAACTGGGGCGCAGATACGCAGTATTTT,CASSSGTNWGADTQYF
TRBJ2-3,TRBV6-1,-,-,TGTGCCGCGGGGAGAGGCACAGATACGCAGTATTTT,CAAGRGTDTQYF
TRBJ2-5,TRBV5-1,-,many,TGCGCCAGCAGCGCACAACCGGGGCCCCAAGAGACCCAGTACTTC,CASSAQPGPQETQYF
TRBJ1-5,TRBV12-3/TRBV12-4,-,few,TGTGCCAGCAGCCCTACTACAACAGGGAACAATCAGCCCCAGCATTTT,CASSPTTTGNNQPQHF
TRBJ2-3,TRBV28,TRBD1,-,TGTGCCAGCAGTATCTTAGATCCGGGACAGGGATTAGATACGCAGTATTTT,CASSILDPGQGLDTQYF
TRBJ2-7,TRBV5-1,TRBD2,few,TGCGCCAGCAGCACTAGCGGTAACTCCTACAATGAGCAGTACTTC,CASSTSGNSYNEQYF
TRBJ1-4,TRBV4-2,-,-,TGTGCCAGCAGCCGGAGGGAGAATGAAAAACTGTTTTTT,CASSRRENEKLFF
TRBJ2-7,TRBV3-1,-,-,TGTGCCAGCAGCCAAGGTGCTAGCCTCTCCTACGAGCAGTACTTC,CASSQGASLSYEQYF
TRBJ2-7,TRBV7-2,-,few,TGTGCCAGCAGCTTACAAAGGCCCCCCTACGAGCAGTACTTC,CASSLQRPPYEQYF
TRBJ2-3,TRBV20-1,-,-,TGCAGTGCGGTACGGGGACCTTCGGCAGATACGCAGTATTTT,CSAVRGPSADTQYF
TRBJ2-7,TRBV9,-,-,TGTGCCAGCAGCGTAGGACAGTCCGGCGGGTTCTACGAGCAGTACTTC,CASSVGQSGGFYEQYF
TRBJ2-1,TRBV20-1,TRBD2,few,TGCAGTGCAGGGACTAGCGGGAGCCCGCCATATGAGCAGTTCTTC,CSAGTSGSPPYEQFF
TRBJ2-7,TRBV3-1,TRBD2,-,TGTGCCAGCAGCCAAAGCGGGGGGACCCTCTACGAGCAGTACTTC,CASSQSGGTLYEQYF
TRBJ2-7,TRBV7-9,TRBD2,-,TGTGCCAGCAGCTGGATAGCGGGAGAGTACAATGAGCAGTACTTC,CASSWIAGEYNEQYF
TRBJ2-3,TRBV27,TRBD1,-,TGTGCCAGCAGTTCCACCCTCGGCCCTGGGACAGGGAAGACAGATACGCAGTATTTT,CASSSTLGPGTGKTDTQYF
TRBJ2-7,TRBV2,-,-,TGTGCCAGCAGTGAATCGCAGGTTCCGTCCTACGAGCAGTACTTC,CASSESQVPSYEQYF
TRBJ2-3,TRBV7-9,TRBD2,few,TGTGCCAGCAGACCTAGCGGGACCGGGTCTAGCACAGATACGCAGTATTTT,CASRPSGTGSSTDTQYF
TRBJ2-5,TRBV20-1,-,-,TGCAGTGCTCCCCAGAGATTAGAGACCCAGTACTTC,CSAPQRLETQYF
TRBJ1-2,TRBV3-1,-,-,TGTGCCAGCAGCCAAGAGTCGGCAGGGGTTACGGGCGGCTACACCTTC,CASSQESAGVTGGYTF
TRBJ1-2,TRBV7-9,-,-,TGTGCCAGCAGCCCGACCCCCCCTCAGGGGAAGGGGAACTATGGCTACACCTTC,CASSPTPPQGKGNYGYTF
TRBJ2-2,TRBV7-9,TRBD1,-,TGTGCCAGCAGGGGCGGACAGGGGGCGAACACCGGGGGGCTGTTTTTT,CASRGGQGANTGGLFF
TRBJ2-7,TRBV6-2/TRBV6-3,-,few,TGTGCCAGCGGTGAGGGGTATGAGCAGTACTTC,CASGEGYEQYF
TRBJ2-5,TRBV14,-,few,TGTGCCAGCAGCCAACAGACCCTTCAAGAGACCCAGTACTTC,CASSQQTLQETQYF
TRBJ1-1,TRBV7-9,-,few,TGTGCCAGCAGTATGGCCACTGAAGCTTTCTTT,CASSMATEAFF
TRBJ2-2,TRBV2,TRBD1,few,TGTGCCAGCAGACAGGGGCCCTACACCGGGGAGCTGTTTTTT,CASRQGPYTGELFF
TRBJ1-2,TRBV27,-,-,TGTGCCAGCAGATTCACAGCTAACTATGGCTACACCTTC,CASRFTANYGYTF
TRBJ2-1,TRBV20-1,TRBD2,few,TGCAGTGCTAGAAAACTAGCGGGAGCGGTCAATGAGCAGTTCTTC,CSARKLAGAVNEQFF
TRBJ2-3,TRBV6-5,TRBD2,-,TGTGCCAGCAGGCGACTAGCGGGAGGGACAGATACGCAGTATTTT,CASRRLAGGTDTQYF
TRBJ1-2,TRBV28,-,once,TGTGCCAGCAGCCGCAACGGGGGAGGAGGCTACACCTTC,CASSRNGGGGYTF
TRBJ2-5,TRBV21-1,-,-,TGTGCCAGCAGCCGGACTAGCGGGAAGCCCGAAGAGACCCAGTACTTC,CASSRTSGKPEETQYF
TRBJ1-2,TRBV28,-,-,TGTGCCAGCAGTTCCCAACCTTCCGGGTTTGGCTACACCTTC,CASSSQPSGFGYTF
TRBJ1-2,TRBV29-1,TRBD1,few,TGCAGCGTGGCACAGGGGGCTGGCTACACCTTC,CSVAQGAGYTF
TRBJ2-7,TRBV20-1,-,few,TGCAGTGCTGCCCCAGGTATCGAATACGAGCAGTACTTC,CSAAPGIEYEQYF
TRBJ1-1,TRBV4-1,-,few,TGCGCCAGCAGCCAAACCACACGGAACACTGAAGCTTTCTTT,CASSQTTRNTEAFF
TRBJ2-7,TRBV24-1,TRBD2,-,TGTGCCACCAGTGATGGACTAGCGGGAGGAGTTAACGAGCAGTACTTC,CATSDGLAGGVNEQYF
TRBJ2-7,TRBV24-1,-,-,TGTGCCACCAGTGACGCCGGGGGCTCCTACAATGAGCAGTACTTC,CATSDAGGSYNEQYF
TRBJ2-1,TRBV14,-,-,TGTGCCAGCAGGATTTGGGGGCCGCGGGTGAATGAGCAGTTCTTC,CASRIWGPRVNEQFF
TRBJ2-3,TRBV4-2,-,many,TGTGCCAGCAACCCCGGCGGCTACACAGATACGCAGTATTTT,CASNPGGYTDTQYF
TRBJ2-3,TRBV12-3/TRBV12-4,TRBD1,-,TGTGCCAGCAGCAAGACAGGGTCCACAGATACGCAGTATTTT,CASSKTGSTDTQYF
TRBJ1-2,TRBV5-1,-,few,TGCGCCAGCAGCTTGGAGGGGGGCATTGGCTACACCTTC,CASSLEGGIGYTF